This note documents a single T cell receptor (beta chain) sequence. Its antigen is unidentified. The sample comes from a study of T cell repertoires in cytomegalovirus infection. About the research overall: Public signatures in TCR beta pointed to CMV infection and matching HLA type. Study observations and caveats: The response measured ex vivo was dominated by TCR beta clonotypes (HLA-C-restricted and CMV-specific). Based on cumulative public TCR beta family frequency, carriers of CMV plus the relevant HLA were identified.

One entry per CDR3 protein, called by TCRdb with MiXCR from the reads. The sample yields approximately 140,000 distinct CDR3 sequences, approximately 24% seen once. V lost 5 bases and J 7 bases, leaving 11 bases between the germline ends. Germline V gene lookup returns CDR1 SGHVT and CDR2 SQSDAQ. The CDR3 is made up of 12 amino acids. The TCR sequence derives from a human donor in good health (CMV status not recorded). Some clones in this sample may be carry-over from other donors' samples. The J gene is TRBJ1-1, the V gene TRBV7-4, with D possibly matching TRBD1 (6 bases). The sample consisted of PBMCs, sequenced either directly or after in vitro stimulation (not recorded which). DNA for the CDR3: TGTGCCAGCAGCCGTGGGACATTTGAAGCTTTCTTT. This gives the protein CASSRGTFEAFF. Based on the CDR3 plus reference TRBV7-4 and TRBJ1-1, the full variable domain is GAGVSQSPRYKVAKRGRDVALRCDSISGHVTLYWYRQTLGQGSEVLTYSQSDAQRDKSGRPSGRFSAERPERSVSTLKIQRTEQGDSAVYLCASSRGTFEAFFGQGTRLTVV.